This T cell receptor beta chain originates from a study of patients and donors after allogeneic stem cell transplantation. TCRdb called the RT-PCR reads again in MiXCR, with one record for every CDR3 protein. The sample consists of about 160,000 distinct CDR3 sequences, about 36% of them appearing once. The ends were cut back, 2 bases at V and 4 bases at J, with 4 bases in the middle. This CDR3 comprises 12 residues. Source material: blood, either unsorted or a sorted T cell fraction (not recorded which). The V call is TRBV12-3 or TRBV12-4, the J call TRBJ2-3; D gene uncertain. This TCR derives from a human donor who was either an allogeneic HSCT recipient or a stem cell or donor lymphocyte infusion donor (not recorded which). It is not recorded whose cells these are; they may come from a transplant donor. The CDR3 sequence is CASSLMADTQYF. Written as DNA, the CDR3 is TGTGCCAGCAGTTTAATGGCAGATACGCAGTATTTT.